This entry lists 10 T cell receptor beta chains sequenced from one sample in a study of blood T cell repertoires in COVID-19. Using immunoSEQ multiplex PCR, the repertoire was profiled, and TCRdb retains in-frame clones only, with some absent. The table records around 270,000 clones, about 85% of them present only once. Sequencing input: peripheral blood. These receptors all stem from a human donor with COVID-19, enrolled during active disease. The donor label of this sample is uncertain.

J is TRBJ1-1 and V is TRBV2; 7 nucleotides align to TRBD1. The germline V gene has CDR1 SNHLY and CDR2 FYNNEI. Losses at the gene ends were 10 bases for V and 1 base for J; bases not matched to a gene: 6. This CDR3 comprises 13 residues. CDR3 in DNA: TGTGCCACGGCGGGACAGACGAACACTGAAGCTTTCTTT. Protein: CATAGQTNTEAFF.

The chain joins TRBV18 to TRBJ1-1; D is unresolved. Germline V gives CDR1 KGHSH, CDR2 LQKENI. The CDR3 is 13 amino acids. V gave up 5 bases and J gave up 1 base, with 8 bases separating them. The CDR3 is CASSSQENTEAFF. DNA of the CDR3: TGTGCCAGCTCATCTCAGGAGAACACTGAAGCTTTCTTT.

The chain is built from TRBV7-9 and TRBJ1-2; D may be TRBD1 (5 bases). Trimming pared 3 bases from V and 6 bases from J, leaving 17 bases between. CDR1 and CDR2 (germline): SEHNR, FQNEAQ (reference sequence). The CDR3 spans 15 residues. CDR3 protein: CASSFRLQGEDGYTF. Written as DNA, the CDR3 is TGTGCCAGCAGCTTCAGGCTTCAAGGGGAAGATGGCTACACCTTC.

The chain links TRBV9 to TRBJ1-5; 7 nucleotides align to TRBD1. V trimming: 3 bases; J trimming: 1 base; junction bases outside the gene matches: 4. CDR1 is SGDLS and CDR2 is YYNGEE in the germline V gene. CDR3 length: 15 residues. The CDR3 bases are TGTGCCAGCAGCGCCTTGACAGGGAGCAATCAGCCCCAGCATTTT. Its translation is CASSALTGSNQPQHF.

The CDR3 loop reads CASSGRGNEQFF. The DNA of the CDR3 is TGTGCCAGCAGCGGGAGGGGCAATGAGCAGTTCTTC. V usage is TRBV11-3 and J usage is TRBJ2-1; 7 nucleotides align to TRBD2. Germline V gene sequence: CDR1 SGHNT, CDR2 YENEEA. V trimming: 5 bases; J trimming: 6 bases; junction bases outside the gene matches: 1. CDR3 size: 12 residues.

The rearrangement uses TRBV14 and TRBJ2-5; D is perhaps TRBD1 (6 bases). Per germline, CDR1 SGHDN and CDR2 FVKESK. V lost 5 bases, J lost 2 bases, and 18 bases lay in between. The CDR3 length is 16 residues. The DNA of the CDR3 is TGTGCCAGCAGCGGAATTACAGGGTCTGGGCAAGAGACCCAGTACTTC. Its protein is CASSGITGSGQETQYF.

The chain recombines TRBV6-2 or TRBV6-3 with TRBJ2-7, with unresolved D. Between the trimmed V and J ends, which lost 5 bases and 2 bases, there was a span of 10 bases. Germline loops: CDR1 MNHEY, CDR2 SVGEGT. CDR3 size: 13 residues. The CDR3 spells CASSLRSTYEQYF. The CDR3 nucleotides read TGTGCCAGCAGTCTTAGGAGCACCTACGAGCAGTACTTC.

V usage is TRBV6-2 or TRBV6-3 and J usage is TRBJ2-2; TRBD2 agrees at 11 bases. The CDR3 runs 17 residues. V was clipped by 6 bases and J by 0 bases; unmatched bases: 6. CDR1 MNHEY and CDR2 SVGEGT come from the germline V gene. The CDR3 spells CASSWRLAGTNTGELFF. The CDR3 DNA reads as TGTGCCAGCAGCTGGCGACTAGCGGGAACGAACACCGGGGAGCTGTTTTTT.

This clone was seen a handful of times. The V call is TRBV5-8, the J call TRBJ2-7; TRBD1 is a possible D gene (5 bases). The V end was cut by 7 bases, the J end by 2 bases, with 16 bases between. Germline CDR1 SGHTS, CDR2 YDEGEE. The CDR3 loop spans 14 amino acids. CDR3 bases: TGTGCCAGCCCTGACAGAGTATTAACCTACGAGCAGTACTTC. This encodes CASPDRVLTYEQYF.

The J gene is TRBJ2-2, the V gene TRBV19; TRBD1 aligns across 11 bases. CDR1 and CDR2 from the germline V gene are LNHDA and SQIVND (reference sequence). This CDR3 is built from 16 residues. J gave up 8 bases and V 0 bases, and 5 bases lay outside the gene matches. As DNA, the CDR3 is TGTGCCAGTAGTATAGATCAGGACAGGGGGCTAGGGGAGCTGTTTTTT. Protein sequence: CASSIDQDRGLGELFF.